The rows below give T cell receptor beta chains drawn from one sample of a study of T-cell reconstitution after alpha-beta-depleted transplantation in children. TCRdb passed the PCR reads through MiXCR, listing each CDR3 protein once. The table has some 600,000 distinct CDR3 sequences, 10% to 15% seen once. The input for sequencing was PBMCs, mostly from graft donor cells, taken 360 days after TCRalphabeta/CD19-depleted stem cell transplant. The receptors come from a male patient younger than 18 who had a stem cell transplant for acute myeloid leukemia, so the T cells may come from the graft donor. CDR3s include the opening cysteine and the closing phenylalanine or tryptophan. A D gene is named only where the DNA matches it firmly. Clone sizes are given selectively: once, few, many, or a class where the clone is expanded.

V	J	D	size	DNA	CDR3
TRBV5-1	TRBJ2-7	.	few	TGCGCCAGCACCCTAGGGGTCAAACCCTACGAGCAGTACTTC	CASTLGVKPYEQYF
TRBV7-9	TRBJ2-5	.	.	TGTGCCAGCAGCTTAGATCCTAGCCAAGAGACCCAGTACTTC	CASSLDPSQETQYF
TRBV7-2	TRBJ1-5	.	many	TGTGCCAGCAGCTCACCGTGGGTAGGGCAGCCCCAGCATTTT	CASSSPWVGQPQHF
TRBV29-1	TRBJ1-1	TRBD1	few	TGCAGCGTTGCAACAGGGGCGGGAACTGAAGCTTTCTTT	CSVATGAGTEAFF
TRBV6-2/TRBV6-3	TRBJ2-1	TRBD1	.	TGTGCCAGCAGTTACAACCGACAGGGCGGGTCACCCAATGAGCAGTTCTTC	CASSYNRQGGSPNEQFF
TRBV25-1	TRBJ2-7	.	many	TGTGCCAGCAGTGGTCGGGATCACTCCTACGAGCAGTACTTC	CASSGRDHSYEQYF
TRBV18	TRBJ2-1	TRBD2	many	TGTGCCAGCTCAAAGGGACTAGCGGGTTGGGTGTCCTACAATGAGCAGTTCTTC	CASSKGLAGWVSYNEQFF
TRBV18	TRBJ2-7	.	many	TGTGCCAGCTCACCGGCGGGACATAGCTCCTACGAGCAGTACTTC	CASSPAGHSSYEQYF
TRBV9	TRBJ2-7	TRBD2	few	TGTGCCAGCAGCGGAGGGGCGGGGGGCCCTAGGAACGAGCAGTACTTC	CASSGGAGGPRNEQYF
TRBV29-1	TRBJ2-1	.	many	TGCAGCGTTGAAGCCTTTGAGAGGGAGTTCTTC	CSVEAFEREFF
TRBV6-5	TRBJ2-7	.	few	TGTGCCAGCAGAGCGGACCTCTACGAGCAGTACTTC	CASRADLYEQYF
TRBV5-1	TRBJ2-1	TRBD2	many	TGCGCCAGCAGAGTAGCGGGGGCCTACAATGAGCAGTTCTTC	CASRVAGAYNEQFF
TRBV10-3	TRBJ2-3	TRBD2	.	TGTGCCATCAGTGGGCCTAGCGGGAGAAGTACAGATACGCAGTATTTT	CAISGPSGRSTDTQYF
TRBV7-6	TRBJ2-4	.	.	TGTGCCAGCAGCTCCTCCGGGACACCCAGAGACTTC	CASSSSGTPRDF
TRBV2	TRBJ2-7	.	.	TGTGCCAGCATCCAATGGCAGCCGTGGGACGAGCAGTACTTC	CASIQWQPWDEQYF
TRBV28	TRBJ2-7	TRBD2	.	TGTGCCAGCAGTTTCGATTCGAGACTAGCGGGGTACTACGAGCAGTACTTC	CASSFDSRLAGYYEQYF
TRBV27	TRBJ2-1	.	.	TGTGCCAGCAGTTTGGCAGGGCAAAGGGTCAACAATGAGCAGTTCTTC	CASSLAGQRVNNEQFF
TRBV28	TRBJ2-1	TRBD2	.	TGTGCCAGTTGGGCCTTTAGCGGGCGCCTAAGCTCCTACAATGAGCAGTTCTTC	CASWAFSGRLSSYNEQFF
TRBV7-3	TRBJ2-3	TRBD2	.	TGTGCCAGCAGCCTTCGCGACAGAGCGGGGACAGATACGCAGTATTTT	CASSLRDRAGTDTQYF
TRBV11-2	TRBJ2-7	.	.	TGTGCCAGCAGCTTTGAGGACCCCCGATTATACGAGCAGTACTTC	CASSFEDPRLYEQYF
TRBV24-1	TRBJ2-7	.	.	TGTGCCACCAGTGGGGCGGGACCCTACGAGCAGTACTTC	CATSGAGPYEQYF
TRBV29-1	TRBJ2-3	.	few	TGCAGCGTTGAAGGACGGTACACAGATACGCAGTATTTT	CSVEGRYTDTQYF
TRBV12-3/TRBV12-4	TRBJ1-1	.	few	TGTGCCAGCAGTGGCAGGGTTAACACTGAAGCTTTCTTT	CASSGRVNTEAFF
TRBV29-1	TRBJ2-3	TRBD2	few	TGCAGCGGCGGGAGATTCGAGGGAGATACGCAGTATTTT	CSGGRFEGDTQYF
TRBV10-3	TRBJ2-6	.	.	TGTGCCATCAGTGGGGATTCTGGCTCTGGGGCCAACGTCCTGACTTTC	CAISGDSGSGANVLTF
TRBV12-3/TRBV12-4	TRBJ1-5	TRBD1	few	TGTGCCAGCAGCTACAGGGGGGGACACAATCAGCCCCAGCATTTT	CASSYRGGHNQPQHF
TRBV27	TRBJ2-1	TRBD2	few	TGTGCCAGCAGTTTATCCGGGACTAGCGGGGCCAATGAGCAGTTCTTC	CASSLSGTSGANEQFF
TRBV30	TRBJ2-1	TRBD2	.	TGTGCCTTTAGCGGGATAATCTACGGTGAGCAGTTCTTC	CAFSGIIYGEQFF
TRBV4-2	TRBJ2-2	.	.	TGTGCCAGCAGCCAAGTTGGTATGGCTACCACCGGGGAGCTGTTTTTT	CASSQVGMATTGELFF
TRBV20-1	TRBJ2-1	.	many	TGCAGTGCTAGAAGTGGGACTGGGGGGTACAATGAGCAGTTCTTC	CSARSGTGGYNEQFF
TRBV28	TRBJ2-7	TRBD1	few	TGTGCCAGCAGTTCAATCCACTCGGACAGGGTGAACTCCTACGAGCAGTACTTC	CASSSIHSDRVNSYEQYF
TRBV24-1	TRBJ2-7	.	.	TGTGCCACCAGTGATCTCCTGACAGGTAGATCCTACGAGCAGTACTTC	CATSDLLTGRSYEQYF
TRBV29-1	TRBJ2-5	TRBD2	.	TGCAGCGTTGCGAGGTGGGACTATCGGGGCGAGACCCAGTACTTC	CSVARWDYRGETQYF
TRBV5-1	TRBJ2-7	.	.	TGCGCCAGCAGCTTTCGGGGGATCAACGAGCAGTACTTC	CASSFRGINEQYF
TRBV20-1	TRBJ2-3	TRBD2	.	TGCAGTGCTGCGGGGGGAGGGCTCCAAGATACGCAGTATTTT	CSAAGGGLQDTQYF
TRBV19	TRBJ2-7	.	.	TGTGCCAGTCAGGGGCAGGGGGACTTCTACGAGCAGTACTTC	CASQGQGDFYEQYF
TRBV27	TRBJ1-5	.	few	TGTGCCAGCAGTTTATCGGGGACCGTGAGCAATCAGCCCCAGCATTTT	CASSLSGTVSNQPQHF
TRBV7-2	TRBJ2-1	.	many	TGTGCCAGCAGCTTAGCCACAGCATCCCATGAGCAGTTCTTC	CASSLATASHEQFF
TRBV7-9	TRBJ1-1	.	few	TGTGCCAGCAGCCCAAGACGGGATTTTATGAACACTGAAGCTTTCTTT	CASSPRRDFMNTEAFF
TRBV14	TRBJ2-7	TRBD2	.	TGTGCCAGCAGCCAAGATCTACTAGCGAGCTACGAGCAGTACTTC	CASSQDLLASYEQYF
TRBV11-1	TRBJ2-3	.	many	TGTGCCAGCACACCGACGGTTAGCACAGATACGCAGTATTTT	CASTPTVSTDTQYF
TRBV6-5	TRBJ2-7	TRBD1	few	TGTGCCAGCAGTTACTCGAGGACAGGGGGCGCCTCTGACGAGCAGTACTTC	CASSYSRTGGASDEQYF
TRBV12-3/TRBV12-4	TRBJ2-7	.	.	TGTGCCAGCAGTTCTCCCCGGGGGGAGCAGTACTTC	CASSSPRGEQYF
TRBV5-1	TRBJ2-7	.	.	TGCGCCAGCAGCTTGGCCAGGACCCCCTGGGGGTTTTCCTACGAGCAGTACTTC	CASSLARTPWGFSYEQYF
TRBV20-1	TRBJ2-7	.	many	TGCAGCGGCCTACGCTCCTACGAGCAGTACTTC	CSGLRSYEQYF